This is a list of T cell receptor beta chains from one sample in a study of T cell responses to AZD1222 COVID-19 vaccine. TCRdb's copy holds only in-frame clones and misses some; the assay was immunoSEQ multiplex PCR. The data hold 65,000 to 95,000 clones, with roughly 85% observed a single time. Sequenced material: peripheral blood, taken 28 days after the second AZD1222 dose. The source of these receptors is an adult who received the AZD1222 COVID-19 vaccine. CDR3s include the opening cysteine and the closing phenylalanine or tryptophan. The order of the fields is clone size, D gene, J gene, V gene, CDR3 DNA, CDR3 protein. D genes are given only for firm matches. Size is omitted from some rows. Given values are once, few, many or a class for expanded clones.

>.|.|TRBJ2-1|TRBV5-1
TGCGCCAGCAGCCGCGATCTAACCAACTCCTACAATGAGCAGTTCTTC
CASSRDLTNSYNEQFF
>once|.|TRBJ1-6|TRBV5-6
TGTGCCAGCAGCTCGCCGACTAATTCACCCCTCCACTTT
CASSSPTNSPLHF
>.|.|TRBJ2-7|TRBV6-1
TGTGCCAGCAGTGAAGCGCTGGGGGGCGAGCAGTACTTC
CASSEALGGEQYF
>.|TRBD1|TRBJ2-3|TRBV5-6
TGTGCCAGCAGCTTGAGGGACAGGGGCTTTTCTCATATCACAGATACGCAGTATTTT
CASSLRDRGFSHITDTQYF
>once|TRBD1|TRBJ1-6|TRBV30
TGTGCCTATGACAGAGGACAGGGGAGTTCACCCCTCCACTTT
CAYDRGQGSSPLHF
>.|.|TRBJ2-2|TRBV21-1
TGTGCCAGCAGCAAACGGGGGACAGGCCCCACCGGGGAGCTGTTTTTT
CASSKRGTGPTGELFF
>.|TRBD2|TRBJ2-1|TRBV30
TGTGCCTGGAGTGAGGGACTAGCGGGGCGGAACAATGAGCAGTTCTTC
CAWSEGLAGRNNEQFF
>.|.|TRBJ2-4|TRBV2
TGTGCCAGCCAGGAAGGGGCCCTGCGAGCCAAAAACATTCAGTACTTC
CASQEGALRAKNIQYF
>.|.|TRBJ2-2|TRBV7-9
TGTGCCAGCAGCTGGGCTAGCGTTGCCGGGGAGCTGTTTTTT
CASSWASVAGELFF
>.|.|TRBJ1-2|TRBV28
TGTGCCAGCAGTTTCGGAGGGGTCAATGGCTACACCTTC
CASSFGGVNGYTF
>.|.|TRBJ2-6|TRBV19
TGTGCCAGTAGCCGGGACGGAACCTCTGGGGCCAACGTCCTGACTTTC
CASSRDGTSGANVLTF
>.|.|TRBJ1-6|TRBV5-4
TGTGCCAGCAGCTTGGGGGGAGTGGGGAATTCACCCCTCCACTTT
CASSLGGVGNSPLHF
>.|.|TRBJ1-3|TRBV29-1
TGCAGCGTTGCAGAGGGCTCTGGAAACACCATATATTTT
CSVAEGSGNTIYF
>.|.|TRBJ1-1|TRBV29-1
TGCAGCGCTGGAGTGGGGGGAAACACTGAAGCTTTCTTT
CSAGVGGNTEAFF
>once|.|TRBJ1-5|TRBV6-5
TGTGCCAGCAAAGTGCAGGGTGTGGGCTGGCCCCAGCATTTT
CASKVQGVGWPQHF
>.|.|TRBJ1-1|TRBV29-1
TGCAGCGCGCAACGAGCGAACACTGAAGCTTTCTTT
CSAQRANTEAFF
>.|.|TRBJ1-1|TRBV29-1
TGCAGCGGAGGGGGGGTTTTGAACACTGAAGCTTTCTTT
CSGGGVLNTEAFF
>.|TRBD1|TRBJ1-2|TRBV28
TGTGCCAGCAGTTTATGGACAGGGGGGCTGATATCTGGCTACACCTTC
CASSLWTGGLISGYTF
>.|TRBD1|TRBJ1-1|TRBV6-1
TGTGCCAGCAGGCAGACAGGGCGGCGGGACACTGAAGCTTTCTTT
CASRQTGRRDTEAFF
>.|TRBD1|TRBJ2-2|TRBV6-4
TGTGCCAGCAATATACAGGGGAACGGGGAGCTGTTTTTT
CASNIQGNGELFF
>.|.|TRBJ1-4|TRBV6-1
TGTGCCAGCAGTGATACTACAGGCGGGGGCGAAAAACTGTTTTTT
CASSDTTGGGEKLFF
>.|.|TRBJ2-1|TRBV5-8
TGTGCCAGCCCCTATCCCGGGTATAATGAGCAGTTCTTC
CASPYPGYNEQFF
>once|.|TRBJ2-1|TRBV6-1
TGTGCCAGCAGTGAGTGGGCCTACAATGAGCAGTTCTTC
CASSEWAYNEQFF
>.|.|TRBJ1-4|TRBV14
TGTGCCAGCAGGGGGACTTCTAATGAAAAACTGTTTTTT
CASRGTSNEKLFF
>once|.|TRBJ2-6|TRBV7-8
TGTGCCAGCACCCTGAAACTCTCTGGGGCCAACGTCCTGACTTTC
CASTLKLSGANVLTF
>.|.|TRBJ2-6|TRBV5-5
TGTGCCAGCAGTCTAGACTCTGGGGCCAACGTCCTGACTTTC
CASSLDSGANVLTF
>.|TRBD1|TRBJ1-4|TRBV28
TGTGCCAGCACCCTGGGACAGAGTAATGAAAAACTGTTTTTT
CASTLGQSNEKLFF
>.|.|TRBJ1-5|TRBV15
TGTGCCACCAGCAGAGGTCCGAGAGGACCCAATCAGCCCCAGCATTTT
CATSRGPRGPNQPQHF
>.|TRBD1|TRBJ1-2|TRBV9
TGTGCCAGCAGCGCCCCCCGGGACAGGGACCCGCGGGCTAACTATGGCTACACCTTC
CASSAPRDRDPRANYGYTF
>.|.|TRBJ1-2|TRBV27
TGTGCCAGCAGTGAGGGGTGGGAATATGGCTACACCTTC
CASSEGWEYGYTF
>.|TRBD2|TRBJ2-2|TRBV7-2
TGTGCCAGCAGCTTAGGCCTAGCGGGGTGGATTAACACCGGGGAGCTGTTTTTT
CASSLGLAGWINTGELFF
>.|.|TRBJ2-4|TRBV7-2
TGTGCCAGCAGCTTAGTCCCGGACAGTCCTACCATTCAGTACTTC
CASSLVPDSPTIQYF
>once|TRBD1|TRBJ2-1|TRBV28
TGTGCCAGCAGCCAAAGGGGCGGCAGGGGGAATGAGCAGTTCTTC
CASSQRGGRGNEQFF
>few|.|TRBJ2-2|TRBV10-1
TGCGCCAGCAGTGAGGCCGGGGAGCTGTTTTTT
CASSEAGELFF
>.|.|TRBJ2-6|TRBV10-3
TGTGCCATCAGTGGAGGGTCTGGGGCCAACGTCCTGACTTTC
CAISGGSGANVLTF
>few|.|TRBJ1-1|TRBV27
TGTGCCAGCAGTTTTTCAGGGTTGAACACTGAAGCTTTCTTT
CASSFSGLNTEAFF
>.|.|TRBJ1-2|TRBV28
TGTGCCAGCAGTTCGCATACAGGGCTGAGTGGCTACACCTTC
CASSSHTGLSGYTF
>.|.|TRBJ1-6|TRBV6-5
TGTGCCAGCAGTCCCGCCCAGGGTTATAATTCACCCCTCCACTTT
CASSPAQGYNSPLHF
>.|TRBD1|TRBJ2-7|TRBV11-2
TGTGCCAGCACCGTGGGACAGGCATCCTACGAGCAGTACTTC
CASTVGQASYEQYF
>.|.|TRBJ2-7|TRBV5-1
TGCGCCAGCAGCCAGCTCCGGACCGCATACTCCTACGAGCAGTACTTC
CASSQLRTAYSYEQYF
>.|.|TRBJ1-5|TRBV5-6
TGTGCCAGCAGCTTGGAAAAAAGACCGCCCCAGCATTTT
CASSLEKRPPQHF
>.|TRBD2|TRBJ2-1|TRBV28
TGTGCCAGCAGTCTGACCCGTCTCAGTGAAGCGGGGGGATTGGATGAGCAGTTCTTC
CASSLTRLSEAGGLDEQFF
>.|TRBD1|TRBJ1-4|TRBV28
TGTGCCAGCAGTCACGCGGGACAGGGGGCGTCTGGAGAAAAACTGTTTTTT
CASSHAGQGASGEKLFF
>once|TRBD2|TRBJ2-1|TRBV6-5
TGTGCCAGCAGTCCCGGGGGGGCCAGCTACAATGAGCAGTTCTTC
CASSPGGASYNEQFF
>.|.|TRBJ2-5|TRBV10-3
TGTGCCATCAGTGACCAGCTCCTAGCTGGGGAGACCCAGTACTTC
CAISDQLLAGETQYF
>.|TRBD1|TRBJ1-2|TRBV5-4
TGTGCCAGCAGCTCACAGGGGTATGGCTACACCTTC
CASSSQGYGYTF
>.|.|TRBJ1-3|TRBV7-9
TGTGCCAGCAGCTCCATCGAACTCTCTGGAAACACCATATATTTT
CASSSIELSGNTIYF